Presented here are 5 T cell receptor beta chains from one specimen sequenced in a study of cytotoxic CD8 clonotypes in ibrutinib-treated CLL (dated by TCRdb to the early 2020s). The library was obtained by the immunoSEQ multiplex PCR assay. In TCRdb, the immuneACCESS table is reduced to in-frame sequences with V and J assigned. These tables do not hold every clone; where another copy was compared, an unresolved V gene accounts for under half, and the others remain unexplained. The sample table records almost 85,000 clones; around 83% of these occur just once. The ten top clones hold about 5.6% of the sample. The specimen was PBMCs, collected before ibrutinib treatment. The receptors were sampled from a human donor with chronic lymphocytic leukemia.

The rearrangement joins TRBV19 to TRBJ1-5, with 8 bases lining up with TRBD1. The CDR3 extends over 17 amino acids. The junction had 10 bases not matched to a gene; V was cut back by 2 bases and J by 4 bases. The germline CDR1 and CDR2 sequences are LNHDA and SQIVND (reference sequence). For the CDR3, the DNA is TGTGCCAGTAGTATAAATCCCACCGGGACAGGTAATCAGCCCCAGCATTTT. Protein sequence: CASSINPTGTGNQPQHF.

V and J are TRBV10-2 and TRBJ2-7; D is unclear. V lost 4 bases and J 7 bases, leaving 17 bases between the germline ends. This CDR3 is 14 amino acids long. Germline-derived CDR1 and CDR2 are WSHSY and SAAADI. The CDR3 here is CASSVTSGDREQYF. In DNA, the CDR3 is TGCGCCAGCAGTGTCACCAGTGGCGATCGTGAGCAGTACTTC.

The J gene is TRBJ2-3, the V gene TRBV9; no definite D call. V was shortened by 3 bases and J by 6 bases, with 23 bases between the two germline ends. CDR3 size: 17 residues. Per the germline V gene, CDR1 is SGDLS and CDR2 is YYNGEE. CDR3 coding DNA: TGTGCCAGCAGCGAGAGCTCCGGGCCAGCGAAGATCGATACGCAGTATTTT. Translating gives CASSESSGPAKIDTQYF. The full variable domain, its missing parts supplied by reference TRBV9 and TRBJ2-3, is DSGVTQTPKHLITATGQRVTLRCSPRSGDLSVYWYQQSLDQGLQFLIQYYNGEERAKGNILERFSAQQFPDLHSELNLSSLELGDSALYFCASSESSGPAKIDTQYFGPGTRLTVL.

The CDR3 DNA sequence: TGTGCCAGCAGCCAAGGACTAGCATACAATGAGCAGTTCTTC. Translating it yields CASSQGLAYNEQFF. The chain uses TRBV4-2 and TRBJ2-1, with 7 bases lining up with TRBD2. The CDR3 runs to 14 residues. Germline assignment: CDR1 LGHNA and CDR2 YNFKEQ. V gave up 1 base and J gave up 4 bases; unmatched junction bases: 1.

The genes are TRBV7-3 and TRBJ1-1; D call uncertain. CDR1 is SGHTA and CDR2 is FQGTGA in the germline V gene. V was pared by 2 bases and J by 0 bases, with 10 bases between. The CDR3 is 15 amino acids. CDR3 sequence: CASSLVAGMNTEAFF. The CDR3, as DNA: TGTGCCAGCAGCTTAGTTGCGGGAATGAACACTGAAGCTTTCTTT.